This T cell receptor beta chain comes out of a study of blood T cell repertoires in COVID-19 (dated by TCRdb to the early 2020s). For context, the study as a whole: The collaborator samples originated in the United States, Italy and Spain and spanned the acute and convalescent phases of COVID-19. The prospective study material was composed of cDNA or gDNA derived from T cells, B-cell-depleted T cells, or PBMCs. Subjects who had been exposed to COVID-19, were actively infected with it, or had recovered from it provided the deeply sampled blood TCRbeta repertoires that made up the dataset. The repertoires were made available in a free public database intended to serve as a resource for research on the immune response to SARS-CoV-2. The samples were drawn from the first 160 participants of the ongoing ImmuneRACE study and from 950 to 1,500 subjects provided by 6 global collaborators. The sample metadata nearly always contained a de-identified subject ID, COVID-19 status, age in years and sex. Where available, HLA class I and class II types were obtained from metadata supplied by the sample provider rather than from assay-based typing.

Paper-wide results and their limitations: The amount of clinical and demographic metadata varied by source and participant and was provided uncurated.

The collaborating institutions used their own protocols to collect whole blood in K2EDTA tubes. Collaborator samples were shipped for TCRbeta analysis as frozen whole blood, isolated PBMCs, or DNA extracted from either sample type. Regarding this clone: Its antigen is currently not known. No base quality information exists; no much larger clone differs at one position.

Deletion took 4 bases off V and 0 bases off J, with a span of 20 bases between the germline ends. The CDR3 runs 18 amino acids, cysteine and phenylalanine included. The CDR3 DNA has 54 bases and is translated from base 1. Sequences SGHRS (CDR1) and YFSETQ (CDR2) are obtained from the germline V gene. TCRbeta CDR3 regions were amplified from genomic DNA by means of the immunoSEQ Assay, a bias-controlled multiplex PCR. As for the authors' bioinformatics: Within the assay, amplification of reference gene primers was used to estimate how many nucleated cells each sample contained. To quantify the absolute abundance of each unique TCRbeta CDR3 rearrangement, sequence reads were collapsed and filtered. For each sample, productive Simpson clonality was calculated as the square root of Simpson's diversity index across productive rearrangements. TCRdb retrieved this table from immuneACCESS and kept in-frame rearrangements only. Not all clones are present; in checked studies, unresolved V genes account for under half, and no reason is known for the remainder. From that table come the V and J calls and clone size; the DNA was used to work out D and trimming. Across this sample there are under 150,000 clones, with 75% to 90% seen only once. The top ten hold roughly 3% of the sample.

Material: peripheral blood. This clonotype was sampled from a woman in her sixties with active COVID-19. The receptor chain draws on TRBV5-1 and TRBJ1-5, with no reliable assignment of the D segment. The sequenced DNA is TGCGCCAGCAGCCCGCGGTTCAGTCCTTTATATAGCAATCAGCCCCAGCATTTT. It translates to CASSPRFSPLYSNQPQHF. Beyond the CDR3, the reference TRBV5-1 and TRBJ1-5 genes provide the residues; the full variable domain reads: KAGVTQTPRYLIKTRGQQVTLSCSPISGHRSVSWYQQTPGQGLQFLFEYFSETQRNKGNFPGRFSGRQFSNSRSEMNVSTLELGDSALYLCASSPRFSPLYSNQPQHFGDGTRLSIL.